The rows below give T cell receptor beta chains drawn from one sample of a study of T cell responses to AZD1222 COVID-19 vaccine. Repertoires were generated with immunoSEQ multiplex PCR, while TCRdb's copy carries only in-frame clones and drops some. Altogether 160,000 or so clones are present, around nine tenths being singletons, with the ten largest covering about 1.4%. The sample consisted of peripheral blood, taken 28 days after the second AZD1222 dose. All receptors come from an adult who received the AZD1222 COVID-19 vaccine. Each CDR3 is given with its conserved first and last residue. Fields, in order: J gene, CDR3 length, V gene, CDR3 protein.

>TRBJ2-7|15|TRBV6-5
CASSKKREETYEQYF
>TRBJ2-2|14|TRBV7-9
CASIREGFSGELFF
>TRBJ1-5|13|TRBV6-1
CASSEQLDQPQHF
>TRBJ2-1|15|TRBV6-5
CASSYGGLAGNEQFF
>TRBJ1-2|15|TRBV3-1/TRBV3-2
CASSHRDIANYGYTF
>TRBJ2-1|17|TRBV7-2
CASSLVGPGSNYNEQFF
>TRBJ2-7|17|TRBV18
CASSPGTSGSFGYEQYF
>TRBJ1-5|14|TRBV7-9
CASSLPGENQPQHF
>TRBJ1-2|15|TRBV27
CASSSRKGENYGYTF
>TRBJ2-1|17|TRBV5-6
CASSTTSGRVAYNEQFF
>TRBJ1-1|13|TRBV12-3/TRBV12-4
CASRPGADTEAFF
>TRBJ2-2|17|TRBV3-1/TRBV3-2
CASSLGVGQGNTGELFF
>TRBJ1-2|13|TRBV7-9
CASSWQGGYGYTF
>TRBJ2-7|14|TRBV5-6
CASSFQAGGYEQYF
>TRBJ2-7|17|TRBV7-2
CASSLVSVGQGGLGQYF
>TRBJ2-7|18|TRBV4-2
CASSPALGMPVTSYEQYF
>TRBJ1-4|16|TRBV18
CASSNGRSTTNEKLFF
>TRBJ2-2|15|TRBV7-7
CASSQQGAHTGELFF
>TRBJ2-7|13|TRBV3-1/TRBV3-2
CASSQAGSYEQYF
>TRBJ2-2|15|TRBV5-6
CASSSRGLLTGELFF
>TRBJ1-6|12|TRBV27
CASARRSSPLHF
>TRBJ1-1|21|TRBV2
CASSVFPLSSGSGFWGTEAFF
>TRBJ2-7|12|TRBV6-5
CASGAGPYEQYF
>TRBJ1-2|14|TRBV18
CASSPRGQGYGYTF
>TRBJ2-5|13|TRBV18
CASSLGQQETQYF
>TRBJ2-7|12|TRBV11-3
CASSLETYEQYF
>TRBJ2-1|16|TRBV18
CASSPRVPDGSNEQFF
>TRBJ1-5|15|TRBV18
CASSPPGVPNQPQHF
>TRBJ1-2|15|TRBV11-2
CASSEATTGLYGYTF
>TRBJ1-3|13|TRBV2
CASSVKAGNTIYF
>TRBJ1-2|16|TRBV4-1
CASSPSGGAINYGYTF
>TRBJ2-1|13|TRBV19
CASSSLWAGEQFF
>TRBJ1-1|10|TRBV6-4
CATRNTEAFF
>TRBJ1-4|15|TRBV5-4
CASSSPDPTYEKLFF
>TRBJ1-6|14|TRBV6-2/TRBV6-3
CASSNDRGNSPLHF
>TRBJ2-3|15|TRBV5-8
CASILSRRGADTQYF
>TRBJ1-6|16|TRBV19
CASSPRTGTGNSPLHF
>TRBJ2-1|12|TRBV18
CASSPGVNEQFF
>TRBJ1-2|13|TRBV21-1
CAITLQGRYGYTF
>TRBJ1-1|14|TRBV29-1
CSVDRQGTNTEAFF
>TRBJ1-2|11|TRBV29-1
CSVPTIYGYTF
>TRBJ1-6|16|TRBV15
CATSRVWTDDNSPLHF
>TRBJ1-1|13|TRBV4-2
CASSQDRNFEAFF